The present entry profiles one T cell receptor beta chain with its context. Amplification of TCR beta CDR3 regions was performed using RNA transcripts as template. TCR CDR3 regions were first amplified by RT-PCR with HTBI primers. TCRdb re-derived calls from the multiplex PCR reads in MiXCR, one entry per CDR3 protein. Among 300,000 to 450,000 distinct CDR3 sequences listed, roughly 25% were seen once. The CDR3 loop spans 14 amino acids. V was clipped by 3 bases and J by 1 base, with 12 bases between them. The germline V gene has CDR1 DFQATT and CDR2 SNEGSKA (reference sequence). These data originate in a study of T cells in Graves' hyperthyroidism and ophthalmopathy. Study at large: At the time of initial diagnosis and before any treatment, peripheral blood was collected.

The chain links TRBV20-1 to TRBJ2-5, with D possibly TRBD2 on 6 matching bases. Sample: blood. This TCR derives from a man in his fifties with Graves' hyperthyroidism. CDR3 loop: CSARVSGGQETQYF. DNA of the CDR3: TGCAGTGCTAGGGTATCCGGGGGCCAAGAGACCCAGTACTTC.